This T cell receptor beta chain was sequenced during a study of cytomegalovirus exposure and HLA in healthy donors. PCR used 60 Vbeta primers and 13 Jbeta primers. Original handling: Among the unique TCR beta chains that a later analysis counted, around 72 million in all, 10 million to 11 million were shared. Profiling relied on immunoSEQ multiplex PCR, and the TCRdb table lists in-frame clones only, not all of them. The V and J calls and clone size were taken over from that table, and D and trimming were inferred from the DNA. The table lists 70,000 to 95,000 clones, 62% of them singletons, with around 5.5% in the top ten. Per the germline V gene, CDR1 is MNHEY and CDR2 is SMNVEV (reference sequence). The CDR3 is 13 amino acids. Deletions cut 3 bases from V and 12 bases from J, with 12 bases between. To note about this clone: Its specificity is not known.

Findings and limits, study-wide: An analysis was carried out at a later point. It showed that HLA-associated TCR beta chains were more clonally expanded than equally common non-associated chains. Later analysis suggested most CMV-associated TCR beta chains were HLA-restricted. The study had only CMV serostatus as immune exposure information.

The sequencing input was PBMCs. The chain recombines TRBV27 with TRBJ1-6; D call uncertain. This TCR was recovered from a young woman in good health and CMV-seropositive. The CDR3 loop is CASSLDSWGPLHF. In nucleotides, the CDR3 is TGTGCCAGCAGTTTGGACTCTTGGGGACCCCTCCACTTT.